These 11 T cell receptor beta chains came from one sample sequenced in a study of shared clonotypes between healthy human individuals. Only in-frame clones appear in the TCRdb table, and some are missing; sequencing was by immunoSEQ multiplex PCR. The sample carries 1.5 million to 1.9 million clones, roughly 98% recorded once. Specimen: naive CD4+ T cells sorted from blood. Subset indicated: CD45RA+ positively selected. The receptor set was obtained from a man younger than 45 in good health.

V and J are TRBV2 and TRBJ1-1; a weak D match, TRBD1 (6 bases). The V and J ends lost 5 bases and 3 bases respectively, with 10 bases between them. The CDR3 sequence is 13 residues long. Looked up from germline, CDR1 is SNHLY and CDR2 is FYNNEI. Here the CDR3 reads CASSFNRDTEAFF. For the CDR3, the DNA is TGTGCCAGCAGTTTCAACAGGGACACTGAAGCTTTCTTT.

The chain has TRBV27 and TRBJ1-5, with D unresolved. This CDR3 comprises 13 residues. Deletions cut 3 bases from V and 9 bases from J, with 12 bases between. Germline-derived CDR1 and CDR2 are MNHEY and SMNVEV (reference sequence). The CDR3 nucleotides are TGTGCCAGCAGTTTGGACCTGCACGGGCCCCAGCATTTT. Amino acid sequence: CASSLDLHGPQHF.

The J gene is TRBJ1-2, the V gene TRBV7-2, with D maybe TRBD1 (5 bases). Germline values: CDR1 SGHTA, CDR2 FQGNSA. Deletions cut 3 bases from V and 4 bases from J, with 15 bases between. The CDR3 spans 15 residues. CDR3 coding DNA: TGTGCCAGCAGCTTTTTCCCAGGGACGCCCTATGGCTACACCTTC. Amino acids: CASSFFPGTPYGYTF.

The genes are TRBV4-3 and TRBJ2-7; 10 bases line up with TRBD2. Germline V gives CDR1 LGHNA, CDR2 YSLEER. CDR3 size: 16 residues. V lost 0 bases, J lost 1 base, and 3 bases stayed unmatched. CDR3: CASSQEVLAGSYEQYF. In DNA form, the CDR3 reads TGCGCCAGCAGCCAAGAAGTACTAGCGGGATCCTACGAGCAGTACTTC.

The chain joins TRBV7-9 to TRBJ1-1; 8 nucleotides match TRBD1. From germline, CDR1 is SEHNR and CDR2 FQNEAQ (reference sequence). CDR3 length: 18 amino acids. The junction had 19 bases not matched to a gene; V was cut back by 4 bases and J by 6 bases. The CDR3, as DNA: TGTGCCAGCAGCTCCCTCGCGGGACAGGTCCTAGGTAACCCTGAAGCTTTCTTT. Encoded protein: CASSSLAGQVLGNPEAFF.

This clone came up once. This chain uses TRBV7-6 with TRBJ2-5; possibly TRBD2 for D (5 bases). V was pared by 1 base and J by 3 bases, with 18 bases between. Germline V gives CDR1 SGHVS, CDR2 FNYEAQ. The CDR3 is 17 amino acids. CDR3 sequence (DNA): TGTGCCAGCAGCTTAGGAGGGTTCAGAGAAGCCAAAGAGACCCAGTACTTC. Translating gives CASSLGGFREAKETQYF.

The chain links TRBV19 to TRBJ2-2, with D uncertain. Trimming took off 10 bases at V and 8 bases at J, with 14 bases between the two ends. The length of the CDR3 is 12 residues. Germline values: CDR1 LNHDA, CDR2 SQIVND (reference sequence). The DNA of the CDR3 is TGTGCCACCCACTCGTGGCCAGGGGAGCTGTTTTTT. Its protein product is CATHSWPGELFF.

CDR3 protein: CASSPAAREQYF. The CDR3 DNA is TGTGCCAGCTCACCAGCGGCCAGGGAGCAGTACTTC. J is TRBJ2-7 and V is TRBV18; no reliable D call. This CDR3 is built from 12 residues. The V end lost 2 bases, the J end lost 7 bases, and 9 bases lay between the germline ends. The germline CDR1 and CDR2 sequences are KGHSH and LQKENI.

The chain has TRBV5-6 and TRBJ2-7, with TRBD1 as a possible D gene (8 bases). V was pared by 2 bases and J by 5 bases, with 17 bases between. The germline CDR1 and CDR2 sequences are SGHDT and YYEEEE. There are 15 residues in the CDR3. The CDR3, as DNA: TGTGCCAGCAGCTTAAGCGGGGCAGGGGGCAACGAGCAGTACTTC. It is translated as CASSLSGAGGNEQYF.

The chain couples TRBV5-1 to TRBJ2-1, with 14 bases aligning to TRBD2. Germline V gives CDR1 SGHRS, CDR2 YFSETQ. The CDR3 is 16 amino acids. V trimming: 0 bases; J trimming: 10 bases; junction bases outside the gene matches: 6. CDR3 region: CASSLEGLAGVAEQFF. Here the CDR3 DNA reads TGCGCCAGCAGCTTGGAGGGACTAGCGGGAGTCGCGGAGCAGTTCTTC.

This chain joins TRBV6-1 and TRBJ1-4; 8 bases are a match to TRBD1. This CDR3 comprises 15 residues. J gave up 2 bases and V 3 bases, and 2 bases lay outside the gene matches. CDR1 and CDR2 (germline): MNHNS, SASEGT. CDR3 protein: CASSDQGATNEKLFF. The CDR3 DNA is TGTGCCAGCAGTGACCAGGGGGCGACTAATGAAAAACTGTTTTTT.